The 18 T cell receptor beta chains presented below share a single source sample, sequenced in a study of T cells after yellow fever vaccination. MiXCR, applied by TCRdb to the 5' RACE reads, yields one record per CDR3 protein. This sample carries 350,000 to 450,000 distinct CDR3 sequences, under 20% of them seen once, and the ten largest clones take 15% to 20%. The starting material was PBMCs, obtained before the yellow fever booster vaccination. The receptor set was obtained from a young man who received the YFV17D yellow fever vaccine.

The chain joins TRBV7-8 to TRBJ1-2; maybe TRBD1 (6 bases). The CDR3 length is 17 residues. The germline gives CDR1 SGHVS, CDR2 FQNEAQ. V dropped 4 bases and J dropped 5 bases, with 23 bases sitting between them. CDR3 in amino acids: CASSWQDGQSFRYGYTF. The CDR3 DNA reads as TGTGCCAGCAGCTGGCAAGATGGACAGTCATTTCGGTATGGCTACACCTTC.

The J gene is TRBJ1-3, the V gene TRBV5-1; no clear D gene. This CDR3 contains 16 residues. Trimming left V 0 bases short and J 4 bases short, with 14 bases between. Per the germline V gene, CDR1 is SGHRS and CDR2 is YFSETQ. CDR3 amino acids: CASSLAGGLVGNTIYF. The CDR3, as DNA: TGCGCCAGCAGCTTGGCAGGCGGTCTGGTCGGAAACACCATATATTTT.

This clonotype was seen more than once but under ten times. The V and J genes are TRBV6-1 and TRBJ1-1, with D tentatively TRBD1 (5 bases). Looked up from germline, CDR1 is MNHNS and CDR2 is SASEGT. V was pared by 7 bases and J by 7 bases, with 13 bases between. The CDR3 contains 12 residues. CDR3 coding DNA: TGTGCCAGCAATCCTCCGGGGGGTGAAGCTTTCTTT. It translates to CASNPPGGEAFF.

This clonotype was observed a few times. The J gene is TRBJ1-4, the V gene TRBV5-1; no definite D call. Germline V gene sequence: CDR1 SGHRS, CDR2 YFSETQ. This CDR3 spans 16 amino acids. Trimming removed 0 bases at V and 0 bases at J, with 9 bases between. CDR3 bases: TGCGCCAGCAGCTTGGACACGATTGCAACTAATGAAAAACTGTTTTTT. Protein product: CASSLDTIATNEKLFF.

The table lists this clonotype with many counts. The CDR3 DNA is TGCGCCAGCAGCCAAGATAGAGAGGGGAGGGCGAGCGGGGAGCTGTTTTTT. Translated, it gives CASSQDREGRASGELFF. The gene calls are TRBV4-3 and TRBJ2-2; 7 bases agree with TRBD2. The CDR3 contains 17 residues. CDR1 LGHNA and CDR2 YSLEER come from the germline V gene. V lost 0 bases, J lost 7 bases, and 11 bases stayed unmatched.

This chain uses TRBV5-1 with TRBJ2-7; tentative D call: TRBD1 (5 bases). CDR3 length equals 14 residues. The V end was cut by 4 bases, the J end by 0 bases, with 11 bases between. Per germline, CDR1 SGHRS and CDR2 YFSETQ. The CDR3 DNA reads as TGCGCCAGCAGCCCCTCAGGGCTCTCCTACGAGCAGTACTTC. It translates to CASSPSGLSYEQYF.

In this sample, this clonotype turned up a few times. The chain recombines TRBV20-1 with TRBJ2-1, with D possibly being TRBD2 (5 bases). The CDR3 loop spans 11 amino acids. Per germline, CDR1 DFQATT and CDR2 SNEGSKA (reference sequence). Trimming shortened V by 0 bases and J by 11 bases, and 8 bases separated the two germline ends. In nucleotides, the CDR3 is TGCAGTGCTAGAGATCCGGGGAAGCAGTTCTTC. Its protein is CSARDPGKQFF.

The CDR3 sequence is CASSVGDSRETQYF. The CDR3 DNA is TGTGCCAGCAGCGTAGGGGACAGTCGAGAGACCCAGTACTTC. The chain joins TRBV9 to TRBJ2-5; 7 positions agree with TRBD1. The germline V gene encodes CDR1 SGDLS and CDR2 YYNGEE. The length of the CDR3 is 14 residues. V dropped 0 bases and J dropped 4; count of bases not matched to a gene: 3. The full variable domain, its missing parts supplied by reference TRBV9 and TRBJ2-5, is DSGVTQTPKHLITATGQRVTLRCSPRSGDLSVYWYQQSLDQGLQFLIQYYNGEERAKGNILERFSAQQFPDLHSELNLSSLELGDSALYFCASSVGDSRETQYFGPGTRLLVL.

The chain combines TRBV15 with TRBJ1-5; no clear D. V lost 3 bases, J lost 7 bases, and 16 bases lay in between. The germline gives CDR1 LNHNV, CDR2 YYDKDF (reference sequence). The CDR3 length is 15 residues. The DNA for the CDR3 is TGTGCCACCAGCAGTCCACCGCCCGGGGTACAGCCCCAGCATTTT. Its translation is CATSSPPPGVQPQHF. The full variable domain, its missing parts supplied by reference TRBV15 and TRBJ1-5, is DAMVIQNPRYQVTQFGKPVTLSCSQTLNHNVMYWYQQKSSQAPKLLFHYYDKDFNNEADTPDNFQSRRPNTSFCFLDIRSPGLGDTAMYLCATSSPPPGVQPQHFGDGTRLSIL.

The chain combines TRBV5-1 with TRBJ2-2; D remains ambiguous. CDR1 and CDR2 (germline): SGHRS, YFSETQ. Trimming took off 6 bases at V and 4 bases at J, with 13 bases between the two ends. The CDR3 spans 14 residues. The CDR3 loop is CASIRGDGTGELFF. CDR3 DNA: TGCGCCAGCATTCGAGGTGACGGCACCGGGGAGCTGTTTTTT.

Only a few counts were recorded for this clonotype. CDR3 nucleotide sequence: TGTGCCAGCAGCCAGGGACTAGCGGGGGCCAATGAGCAGTTCTTC. The encoded protein is CASSQGLAGANEQFF. The chain recombines TRBV7-2 with TRBJ2-1, with TRBD2 matching over 14 bases. The germline V gene has CDR1 SGHTA and CDR2 FQGNSA. With V trimmed by 5 bases and J by 6 bases, 3 bases remained unmatched. The CDR3 has 15 amino acids.

This clonotype has just a few counts. This chain joins TRBV27 and TRBJ1-1; D uncertain. CDR1 is MNHEY, CDR2 SMNVEV, per germline (reference sequence). The CDR3 contains 14 residues. Trimming took off 8 bases at V and 3 bases at J, with 16 bases between the two ends. The CDR3 spells CASGLVPKDTEAFF. CDR3 DNA: TGTGCCAGCGGCTTAGTACCCAAGGACACTGAAGCTTTCTTT.

This clonotype has more than one count but fewer than ten. The chain carries TRBV11-2 and TRBJ1-5; 7 bases agree with TRBD1. Germline values: CDR1 SGHAT, CDR2 FQNNGV. The V gene end was trimmed by 1 base and the J gene end by 0 bases; junction bases not matched to a gene: 6. This CDR3 is built from 17 residues. The CDR3: CASSLGTGTDSNQPQHF. In DNA, the CDR3 is TGTGCCAGCAGCTTAGGGACCGGGACAGATAGCAATCAGCCCCAGCATTTT.

The chain carries TRBV12-2 and TRBJ2-4; TRBD1 is the table's D call and was not checked against the DNA. TRBV12-2 is a pseudogene segment. The CDR3 extends over 16 amino acids. The CDR3 DNA follows: TGTGCAAGTCGCTTAGCGATGGGGGAGGCCAAAAACATTCAGTACTTC. Protein product: CASRLAMGEAKNIQYF.

This clonotype has at least ten counts. V and J are TRBV7-2 and TRBJ2-3; D call uncertain. CDR1 and CDR2 from the germline V gene are SGHTA and FQGNSA. Trimming removed 1 base from V and 1 base from J, with 9 bases in between. This CDR3 spans 15 amino acids. The CDR3 bases are TGTGCCAGCAGCTTAGGAGGTCTCCGCACAGATACGCAGTATTTT. It codes for CASSLGGLRTDTQYF.

This clonotype turned up a few times. This chain joins TRBV6-2 or TRBV6-3 and TRBJ2-1; D unresolved. The CDR3 contains 14 residues. Germline loops: CDR1 MNHEY, CDR2 SVGEGT. V was shortened by 2 bases and J by 8 bases, with 13 bases between the two germline ends. The CDR3 sequence: CASSYDGPLDEQFF. As DNA, the CDR3 is TGTGCCAGCAGTTACGACGGTCCCCTAGATGAGCAGTTCTTC.

This chain links TRBV12-3 or TRBV12-4 with TRBJ2-3; D is unclear. The length of the CDR3 is 14 residues. Trimming took off 3 bases at V and 3 bases at J, with 10 bases between the two ends. CDR3: CASSFPRTTDTQYF. CDR3 DNA: TGTGCCAGCAGTTTCCCACGAACGACAGATACGCAGTATTTT.

This rearrangement joins TRBV28 to TRBJ1-2; no clear D. V shed 2 bases and J shed 7 bases, with 23 bases lying between them. Per germline, CDR1 MDHEN and CDR2 SYDVKM. The CDR3 totals 17 residues. The CDR3: CASSLDAGWVGVRGYTF. The CDR3 region has the DNA TGTGCCAGCAGTTTAGACGCCGGGTGGGTAGGCGTTCGTGGCTACACCTTC.